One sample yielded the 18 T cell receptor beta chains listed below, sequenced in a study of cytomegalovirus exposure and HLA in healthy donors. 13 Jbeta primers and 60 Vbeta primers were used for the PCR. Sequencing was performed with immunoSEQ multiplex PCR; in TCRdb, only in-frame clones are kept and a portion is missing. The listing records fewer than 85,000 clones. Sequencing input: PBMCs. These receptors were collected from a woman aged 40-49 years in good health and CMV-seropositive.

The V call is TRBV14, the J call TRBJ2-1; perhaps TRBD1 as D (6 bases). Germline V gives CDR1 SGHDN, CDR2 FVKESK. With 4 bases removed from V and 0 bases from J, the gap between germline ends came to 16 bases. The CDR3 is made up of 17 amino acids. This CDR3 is CASSPQTGASSYNEQFF. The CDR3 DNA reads TGTGCCAGCAGCCCCCAGACAGGCGCAAGCTCCTACAATGAGCAGTTCTTC. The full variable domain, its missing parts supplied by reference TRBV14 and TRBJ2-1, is EAGVTQFPSHSVIEKGQTVTLRCDPISGHDNLYWYRRVMGKEIKFLLHFVKESKQDESGMPNNRFLAERTGGTYSTLKVQPAELEDSGVYFCASSPQTGASSYNEQFFGPGTRLTVL.

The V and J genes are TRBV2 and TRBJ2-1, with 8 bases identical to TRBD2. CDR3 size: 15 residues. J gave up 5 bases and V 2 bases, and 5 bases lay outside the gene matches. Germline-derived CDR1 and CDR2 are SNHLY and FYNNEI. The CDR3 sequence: CASSESPGGDNEQFF. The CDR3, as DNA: TGTGCCAGCAGTGAATCGCCCGGGGGGGACAATGAGCAGTTCTTC. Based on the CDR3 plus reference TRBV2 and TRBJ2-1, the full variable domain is EPEVTQTPSHQVTQMGQEVILRCVPISNHLYFYWYRQILGQKVEFLVSFYNNEISEKSEIFDDQFSVERPDGSNFTLKIRSTKLEDSAMYFCASSESPGGDNEQFFGPGTRLTVL.

In DNA form, the CDR3 reads TGTGCCAGCAGCCTCTCCGGTGAGCAGTTCTTC. Amino acids: CASSLSGEQFF. The genes are TRBV7-8 and TRBJ2-1; D ambiguous. CDR1 SGHVS and CDR2 FQNEAQ come from the germline V gene. This CDR3 has 11 residues. With 5 bases removed from V and 9 bases from J, the gap between germline ends came to 8 bases. The full variable domain, in which reference TRBV7-8 and TRBJ2-1 provide the parts outside the CDR3, is GAGVSQSPRYKVAKRGQDVALRCDPISGHVSLFWYQQALGQGPEFLTYFQNEAQLDKSGLPSDRFFAERPEGSVSTLKIQRTQQEDSAVYLCASSLSGEQFFGPGTRLTVL.

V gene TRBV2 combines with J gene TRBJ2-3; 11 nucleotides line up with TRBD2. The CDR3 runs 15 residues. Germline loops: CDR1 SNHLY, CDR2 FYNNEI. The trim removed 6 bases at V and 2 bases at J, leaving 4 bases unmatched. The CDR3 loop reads CASRGGLAVTDTQYF. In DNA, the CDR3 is TGTGCCAGCAGGGGGGGACTAGCGGTCACAGATACGCAGTATTTT.

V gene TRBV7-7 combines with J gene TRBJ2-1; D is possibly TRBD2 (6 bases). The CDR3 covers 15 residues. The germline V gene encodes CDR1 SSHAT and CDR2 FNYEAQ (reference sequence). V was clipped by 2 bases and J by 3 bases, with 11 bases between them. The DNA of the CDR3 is TGTGCCAGCAGCTTAAATGGAGGGAGCTACAATGAGCAGTTCTTC. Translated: CASSLNGGSYNEQFF.

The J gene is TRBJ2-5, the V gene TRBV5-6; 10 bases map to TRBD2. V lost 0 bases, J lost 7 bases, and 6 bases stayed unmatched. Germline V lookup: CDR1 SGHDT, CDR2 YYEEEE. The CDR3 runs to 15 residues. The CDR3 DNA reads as TGTGCCAGCAGCTTGGGACTAGCGGGTGCCGCGACCCAGTACTTC. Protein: CASSLGLAGAATQYF. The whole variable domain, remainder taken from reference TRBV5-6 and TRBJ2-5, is DAGVTQSPTHLIKTRGQQVTLRCSPKSGHDTVSWYQQALGQGPQFIFQYYEEEERQRGNFPDRFSGHQFPNYSSELNVNALLLGDSALYLCASSLGLAGAATQYFGPGTRLLVL.

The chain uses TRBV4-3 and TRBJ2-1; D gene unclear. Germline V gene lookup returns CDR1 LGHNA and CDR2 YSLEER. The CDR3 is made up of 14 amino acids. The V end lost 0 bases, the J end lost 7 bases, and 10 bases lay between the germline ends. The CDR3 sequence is CASSQDRLSNEQFF. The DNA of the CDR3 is TGCGCCAGCAGCCAAGATAGACTCTCGAATGAGCAGTTCTTC.

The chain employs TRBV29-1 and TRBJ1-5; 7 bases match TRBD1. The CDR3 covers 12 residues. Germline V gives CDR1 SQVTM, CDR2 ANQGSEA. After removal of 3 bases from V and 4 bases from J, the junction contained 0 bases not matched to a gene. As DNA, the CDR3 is TGCAGCGTTGAGACAGGGAATCAGCCCCAGCATTTT. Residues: CSVETGNQPQHF.

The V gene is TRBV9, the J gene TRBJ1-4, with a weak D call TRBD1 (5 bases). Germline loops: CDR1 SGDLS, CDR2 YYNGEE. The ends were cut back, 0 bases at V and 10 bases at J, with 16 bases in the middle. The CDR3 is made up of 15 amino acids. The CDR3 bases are TGTGCCAGCAGCGTAGATTGGCAGGGTCAGGGAAAACTGTTTTTT. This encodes CASSVDWQGQGKLFF.

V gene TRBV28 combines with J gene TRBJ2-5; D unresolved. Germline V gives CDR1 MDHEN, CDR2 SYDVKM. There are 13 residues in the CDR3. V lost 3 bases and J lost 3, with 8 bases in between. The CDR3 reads CASSFPEKETQYF. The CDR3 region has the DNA TGTGCCAGCAGTTTCCCAGAAAAAGAGACCCAGTACTTC.

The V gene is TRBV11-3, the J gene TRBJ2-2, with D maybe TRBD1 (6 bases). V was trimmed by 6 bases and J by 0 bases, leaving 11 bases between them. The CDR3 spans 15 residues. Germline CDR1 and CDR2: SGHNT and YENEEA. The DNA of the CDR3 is TGTGCCAGCAGTTTGGACAGTACGAACACCGGGGAGCTGTTTTTT. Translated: CASSLDSTNTGELFF.

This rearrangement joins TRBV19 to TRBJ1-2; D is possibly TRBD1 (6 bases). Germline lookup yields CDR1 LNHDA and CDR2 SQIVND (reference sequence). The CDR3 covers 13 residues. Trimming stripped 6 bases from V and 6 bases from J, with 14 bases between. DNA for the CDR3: TGTGCCAGTAGCCAAACAGGGAATAATGGCTACACCTTC. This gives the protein CASSQTGNNGYTF.

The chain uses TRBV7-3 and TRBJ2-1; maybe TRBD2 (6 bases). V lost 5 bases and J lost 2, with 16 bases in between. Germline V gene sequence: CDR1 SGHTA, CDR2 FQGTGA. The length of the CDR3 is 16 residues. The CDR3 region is CASSPMGGKTYNEQFF. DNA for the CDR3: TGTGCCAGCAGCCCGATGGGCGGGAAAACCTACAATGAGCAGTTCTTC.

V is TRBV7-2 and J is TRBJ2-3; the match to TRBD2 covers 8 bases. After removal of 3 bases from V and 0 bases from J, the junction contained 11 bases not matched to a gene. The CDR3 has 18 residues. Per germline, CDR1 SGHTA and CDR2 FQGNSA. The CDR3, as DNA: TGTGCCAGCAGCTTTTCGATTCAGAGCGGGGGAAGCACAGATACGCAGTATTTT. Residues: CASSFSIQSGGSTDTQYF. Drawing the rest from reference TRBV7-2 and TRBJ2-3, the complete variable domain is GAGVSQSPSNKVTEKGKDVELRCDPISGHTALYWYRQSLGQGLEFLIYFQGNSAPDKSGLPSDRFSAERTGGSVSTLTIQRTQQEDSAVYLCASSFSIQSGGSTDTQYFGPGTRLTVL.

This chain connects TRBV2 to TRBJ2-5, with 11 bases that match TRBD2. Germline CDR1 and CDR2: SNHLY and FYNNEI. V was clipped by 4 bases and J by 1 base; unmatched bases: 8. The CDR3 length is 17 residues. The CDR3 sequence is CASSGRTSGLPQETQYF. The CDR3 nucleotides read TGTGCCAGCAGTGGGCGGACTAGCGGGTTGCCCCAAGAGACCCAGTACTTC.

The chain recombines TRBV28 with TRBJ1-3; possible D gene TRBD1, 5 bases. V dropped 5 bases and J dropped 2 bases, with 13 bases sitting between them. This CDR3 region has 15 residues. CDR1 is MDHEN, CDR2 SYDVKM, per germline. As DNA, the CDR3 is TGTGCCAGCAGTCCCCTGACAGAGACTGGAAACACCATATATTTT. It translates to CASSPLTETGNTIYF. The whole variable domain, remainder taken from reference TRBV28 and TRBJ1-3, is DVKVTQSSRYLVKRTGEKVFLECVQDMDHENMFWYRQDPGLGLRLIYFSYDVKMKEKGDIPEGYSVSREKKERFSLILESASTNQTSMYLCASSPLTETGNTIYFGEGSWLTVV.

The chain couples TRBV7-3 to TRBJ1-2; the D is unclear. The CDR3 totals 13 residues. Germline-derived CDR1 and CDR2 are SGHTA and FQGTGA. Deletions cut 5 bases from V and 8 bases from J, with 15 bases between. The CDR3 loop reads CASSPLGAGGYTF. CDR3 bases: TGTGCCAGCAGCCCACTGGGCGCGGGGGGCTACACCTTC.

The CDR3 DNA sequence: TGTGCCAGTACGGGCTCAGGAGGGTCCTATGGCTACACCTTC. Amino acid sequence: CASTGSGGSYGYTF. V and J are TRBV19 and TRBJ1-2; D remains ambiguous. The V and J ends lost 7 bases and 4 bases respectively, with 16 bases between them. Germline CDR1 LNHDA, CDR2 SQIVND (reference sequence). The CDR3 contains 14 residues.